What follows are 16 T cell receptor beta chains derived from one specimen sequenced in a study of CD8 T cells in Susac syndrome. Random hexamers were used to reverse transcribe 0.5 to 1 ug of RNA. MiXCR, run by TCRdb on the immunoSEQ multiplex PCR reads, gives a single entry per CDR3 protein. The sample records about 280,000 distinct CDR3 sequences, about 85% being singletons. The source material was CD8+ T cells from PBMCs. The receptors come from a human donor with multiple sclerosis.

This clonotype was counted a few times. The J gene is TRBJ1-1, the V gene TRBV7-2; D is perhaps TRBD1 (5 bases). Germline V gene lookup returns CDR1 SGHTA and CDR2 FQGNSA. This CDR3 spans 12 amino acids. V gave up 3 bases and J gave up 7 bases, with 9 bases separating them. The CDR3 sequence is CASSLARDEAFF. CDR3 sequence (DNA): TGTGCCAGCAGCTTGGCCAGGGATGAAGCTTTCTTT.

The CDR3 region has the DNA TGCAGTGCTCTGGCATACGGGGTTGGCAACCACGAGCAGTACTTC. Translated: CSALAYGVGNHEQYF. J is TRBJ2-7 and V is TRBV20-1, with TRBD2 as a possible D gene (5 bases). CDR3 size: 15 residues. Trimming shortened V by 5 bases and J by 5 bases, and 22 bases separated the two germline ends. CDR1 and CDR2 (germline): DFQATT, SNEGSKA (reference sequence).

This chain connects TRBV19 to TRBJ1-1; the match to TRBD1 covers 8 bases. The ends lost 9 bases at V and 0 bases at J; junction bases unmatched: 12. Looked up from germline, CDR1 is LNHDA and CDR2 is SQIVND (reference sequence). The CDR3 contains 16 residues. The CDR3 sequence is CASPPGTGTMNTEAFF. DNA for the CDR3: TGTGCCAGCCCTCCCGGGACAGGCACAATGAACACTGAAGCTTTCTTT.

This chain joins TRBV24-1 and TRBJ1-5; 8 bases are a match to TRBD1. Germline CDR1 and CDR2: KGHDR and SFDVKD. CDR3 size: 14 residues. J lost 4 bases, V lost 5 bases, and 3 bases had no gene match. The CDR3 DNA sequence: TGTGCCACCAGTGCCCAGGGGGCAAATCAGCCCCAGCATTTT. This translates into CATSAQGANQPQHF.

The CDR3 is CASSLKGGGKISYNEQFF. CDR3 sequence (DNA): TGTGCCAGCAGCTTAAAAGGTGGGGGGAAAATCTCCTACAATGAGCAGTTCTTC. The chain uses TRBV11-2 and TRBJ2-1; D might be TRBD2 (6 bases). This CDR3 spans 18 amino acids. Germline CDR1 reads SGHAT; CDR2 reads FQNNGV. Between the trimmed V and J ends, which lost 2 bases and 0 bases, there was a span of 17 bases. Filled out from reference TRBV11-2 and TRBJ2-1, the complete variable domain reads EAGVAQSPRYKIIEKRQSVAFWCNPISGHATLYWYQQILGQGPKLLIQFQNNGVVDDSQLPKDRFSAERLKGVDSTLKIQPAKLEDSAVYLCASSLKGGGKISYNEQFFGPGTRLTVL.

The chain combines TRBV27 with TRBJ2-2; 12 nucleotides line up with TRBD2. CDR1 MNHEY and CDR2 SMNVEV come from the germline V gene (reference sequence). The CDR3 is 17 amino acids. J lost 4 bases, V lost 1 base, and 4 bases had no gene match. The DNA for the CDR3 is TGTGCCAGCAGTTTATTGCTAGCGGGAGGGCCCACCGGGGAGCTGTTTTTT. It translates to CASSLLLAGGPTGELFF.

The genes are TRBV9 and TRBJ1-2; D is possibly TRBD1 (6 bases). V lost 5 bases to trimming and J lost 1 base, with 15 bases between them. This CDR3 has 15 amino acids. The germline V gene has CDR1 SGDLS and CDR2 YYNGEE. The CDR3 loop is CASRQGPFHNYGYTF. CDR3 nucleotides: TGTGCCAGCAGGCAGGGGCCCTTCCATAACTATGGCTACACCTTC.

The CDR3 loop is CASSLTGANEKLFF. CDR3 sequence (DNA): TGTGCCAGCAGTTTAACGGGGGCCAATGAAAAACTGTTTTTT. The V call is TRBV27, the J call TRBJ1-4; D might be TRBD1 (6 bases). The CDR3 has 14 amino acids. CDR1 is MNHEY and CDR2 is SMNVEV in the germline V gene (reference sequence). Trimming shortened V by 2 bases and J by 5 bases, and 9 bases separated the two germline ends.

Only one count was recorded for this clonotype. The rearrangement joins TRBV7-8 to TRBJ2-1; TRBD2 agrees at 12 bases. Germline loops: CDR1 SGHVS, CDR2 FQNEAQ. Trimming removed 5 bases from V and 0 bases from J; junction bases left unmatched: 5. The CDR3 runs 17 residues. The CDR3 loop reads CASSQVLAGGSYNEQFF. In DNA form, the CDR3 reads TGTGCCAGCAGCCAGGTACTAGCGGGGGGCTCCTACAATGAGCAGTTCTTC. Based on the CDR3 plus reference TRBV7-8 and TRBJ2-1, the full variable domain is GAGVSQSPRYKVAKRGQDVALRCDPISGHVSLFWYQQALGQGPEFLTYFQNEAQLDKSGLPSDRFFAERPEGSVSTLKIQRTQQEDSAVYLCASSQVLAGGSYNEQFFGPGTRLTVL.

The chain uses TRBV7-9 and TRBJ2-1; perhaps TRBD2 as D (6 bases). The V end lost 8 bases, the J end lost 6 bases, and 20 bases lay between the germline ends. The CDR3 length is 15 residues. Germline values: CDR1 SEHNR, CDR2 FQNEAQ (reference sequence). The CDR3 here is CASSLGGLSGNEQFF. For the CDR3, the DNA is TGTGCCAGCTCCCTGGGAGGCCTATCGGGCAATGAGCAGTTCTTC.

The CDR3 loop reads CASMASARDNEQFF. The CDR3 DNA reads as TGTGCCAGCATGGCTAGCGCGAGGGACAATGAGCAGTTCTTC. J is TRBJ2-1 and V is TRBV27, with D maybe TRBD2 (6 bases). The CDR3 runs to 14 residues. The germline CDR1 and CDR2 sequences are MNHEY and SMNVEV (reference sequence). V was shortened by 7 bases and J by 5 bases, with 15 bases between the two germline ends.

The chain is built from TRBV27 and TRBJ1-2, with 8 bases fitting TRBD1. The ends lost 5 bases at V and 2 bases at J; junction bases unmatched: 4. This CDR3 region has 14 residues. Germline CDR1 reads MNHEY; CDR2 reads SMNVEV (reference sequence). The CDR3 reads CASSDRGKNYGYTF. The DNA of the CDR3 is TGTGCCAGCAGTGACAGGGGTAAAAACTATGGCTACACCTTC.

The chain combines TRBV27 with TRBJ2-1, with D perhaps matching TRBD1 (5 bases). CDR3 length equals 14 residues. V was clipped by 7 bases and J by 3 bases, with 13 bases between them. Germline loops: CDR1 MNHEY, CDR2 SMNVEV (reference sequence). The CDR3 here is CASMIRGFYNEQFF. Here the CDR3 DNA reads TGTGCCAGCATGATAAGGGGCTTCTACAATGAGCAGTTCTTC.

This clonotype was recorded only once. The chain couples TRBV27 to TRBJ2-7; D assignment may be TRBD1 or TRBD2 (5 bases each). The V and J ends lost 8 bases and 2 bases respectively, with 10 bases between them. Germline-derived CDR1 and CDR2 are MNHEY and SMNVEV (reference sequence). The CDR3 runs 12 residues. CDR3 sequence reads: CASGRGPYEQYF. In nucleotides, the CDR3 is TGTGCCAGCGGACGGGGACCCTACGAGCAGTACTTC.

This clonotype was seen more than once but under ten times. The chain has TRBV11-2 and TRBJ2-7; no reliable D call. The CDR3 is 12 amino acids. With 1 base removed from V and 5 bases from J, the gap between germline ends came to 6 bases. Germline V gene data show CDR1 as SGHAT and CDR2 as FQNNGV. CDR3 DNA sequence: TGTGCCAGCAGCTTAGCGTCCCACGAGCAGTACTTC. Translating gives CASSLASHEQYF.

The chain couples TRBV6-5 to TRBJ2-1; D is undetermined. Germline V gene data show CDR1 as MNHEY and CDR2 as SVGAGI. Trimming took off 4 bases at V and 5 bases at J, with 6 bases between the two ends. The CDR3 length is 12 residues. The CDR3: CASSFRDNEQFF. CDR3 in DNA: TGTGCCAGCAGTTTTAGAGACAATGAGCAGTTCTTC.